Each of the 26 T cell receptor beta chains below was sequenced from the same sample in a study of Ad26.COV2.S vaccination and SARS-CoV-2 variants. Data came from immunoSEQ multiplex PCR; TCRdb stores just in-frame clones and leaves some out. The table includes 440,000 or so clones, 89% detected once. Specified treatment: some 20 received Ad26.COV2.S at low or high dose, single or two shots; about 5 received placebo; per-sample allocation not given. Repertoires come from day 63 after the first vaccine or placebo injection. The sample was peripheral blood, taken in a trial of Ad26.COV2.S vaccine versus placebo. The source is a person between 18 and 65 years old who received the Ad26.COV2.S COVID-19 vaccine or a placebo.

The chain combines TRBV7-3 with TRBJ2-3; D call uncertain. The germline V gene encodes CDR1 SGHTA and CDR2 FQGTGA. V dropped 4 bases and J dropped 5 bases, with 10 bases sitting between them. The length of the CDR3 is 13 residues. CDR3 sequence (DNA): TGTGCCAGCAGCTCATACACCCTAGATACGCAGTATTTT. It specifies CASSSYTLDTQYF.

The table lists this clone with a count of one. J is TRBJ2-7 and V is TRBV19; D gene uncertain. The CDR3 runs 14 residues. Trimming pared 3 bases from V and 0 bases from J, leaving 9 bases between. Germline V CDR1 and CDR2: LNHDA, SQIVND (reference sequence). CDR3 in amino acids: CASSISDRSYEQYF. CDR3 coding DNA: TGTGCCAGTAGTATTTCGGACCGCTCCTACGAGCAGTACTTC.

The chain employs TRBV27 and TRBJ1-6; 10 positions match TRBD1. V lost 6 bases, J lost 7 bases, and 3 bases stayed unmatched. The germline CDR1 and CDR2 sequences are MNHEY and SMNVEV (reference sequence). This CDR3 has 14 residues. Written as DNA, the CDR3 is TGTGCCAGCAGGCCGGGACAGGGGAATTCACCCCTCCACTTT. Its protein product is CASRPGQGNSPLHF.

The V and J genes are TRBV5-1 and TRBJ1-1; D gene unclear. The CDR3 runs to 12 residues. CDR1 is SGHRS, CDR2 YFSETQ, per germline. The V and J ends lost 0 bases and 7 bases respectively, with 7 bases between them. The CDR3 coding sequence is TGCGCCAGCAGCTTGGGTCTGGGTGAAGCTTTCTTT. Protein: CASSLGLGEAFF.

This clone was observed a single time. The gene calls are TRBV27 and TRBJ2-7; 7 bases map to TRBD1. With 5 bases clipped from V and 7 bases from J, the junction kept 8 bases outside the gene matches. Germline values: CDR1 MNHEY, CDR2 SMNVEV (reference sequence). This CDR3 has 13 residues. The CDR3: CASSPTGATEQYF. CDR3 coding DNA: TGTGCCAGCAGTCCCACAGGGGCCACAGAGCAGTACTTC.

This chain uses TRBV5-1 with TRBJ2-3; D uncertain. This CDR3 spans 15 amino acids. The germline CDR1 and CDR2 sequences are SGHRS and YFSETQ. V was clipped by 0 bases and J by 2 bases, with 10 bases between them. CDR3 loop: CASSLGAPFTDTQYF. The CDR3 DNA reads TGCGCCAGCAGCTTGGGAGCACCCTTCACAGATACGCAGTATTTT.

This rearrangement joins TRBV28 to TRBJ2-1; a possible D gene is TRBD1 (6 bases). The germline gives CDR1 MDHEN, CDR2 SYDVKM. Trimming pared 7 bases from V and 0 bases from J, leaving 19 bases between. CDR3 length equals 17 residues. The CDR3 coding sequence is TGTGCCAGCATTAGTTATCGAGGACAGAGCTCCTACAATGAGCAGTTCTTC. It encodes CASISYRGQSSYNEQFF. The full variable domain, completed using reference TRBV28 and TRBJ2-1, is DVKVTQSSRYLVKRTGEKVFLECVQDMDHENMFWYRQDPGLGLRLIYFSYDVKMKEKGDIPEGYSVSREKKERFSLILESASTNQTSMYLCASISYRGQSSYNEQFFGPGTRLTVL.

V and J are TRBV11-2 and TRBJ1-6, with D unclear. The CDR3 consists of 15 residues. V lost 0 bases, J lost 7 bases, and 10 bases lay in between. Germline-derived CDR1 and CDR2 are SGHAT and FQNNGV. CDR3 protein: CASSLEAVENSPLHF. The CDR3 DNA reads TGTGCCAGCAGCTTAGAAGCGGTAGAGAATTCACCCCTCCACTTT.

The chain employs TRBV27 and TRBJ2-1, with 7 bases that match TRBD2. This CDR3 is built from 14 residues. Germline V gene data show CDR1 as MNHEY and CDR2 as SMNVEV (reference sequence). V gave up 10 bases and J gave up 2 bases; unmatched junction bases: 8. The CDR3 loop reads CATRGTITYNEQFF. The CDR3 DNA sequence: TGTGCCACCCGAGGGACTATAACCTACAATGAGCAGTTCTTC.

The V call is TRBV30, the J call TRBJ1-1; D remains ambiguous. The germline V and J ends were trimmed by 4 bases and 1 base, with 7 bases remaining between them. CDR1 and CDR2 (germline): GTSNPN, SVGIG (reference sequence). The CDR3 runs 12 residues. The DNA for the CDR3 is TGTGCCTGGATTGGCAGGAACACTGAAGCTTTCTTT. Translated, it gives CAWIGRNTEAFF.

This chain links TRBV6-1 with TRBJ2-1; D remains unclear. V was clipped by 2 bases and J by 12 bases, with 17 bases between them. Germline lookup yields CDR1 MNHNS and CDR2 SASEGT. CDR3 size: 14 residues. CDR3 in DNA: TGTGCCAGCAGTGAACAAATGACCCCCGTGCGGCAGTTCTTC. It codes for CASSEQMTPVRQFF.

The chain joins TRBV27 to TRBJ2-7; D is possibly TRBD1 or TRBD2 (6 bases each). CDR3 size: 13 residues. With 4 bases removed from V and 6 bases from J, the gap between germline ends came to 13 bases. Germline CDR1 is MNHEY and CDR2 is SMNVEV (reference sequence). The CDR3 spells CASSWGAGSEQYF. Written as DNA, the CDR3 is TGTGCCAGCAGTTGGGGGGCTGGTTCCGAGCAGTACTTC.

The chain uses TRBV28 and TRBJ1-1; D is possibly TRBD1 (6 bases). Between the trimmed V and J ends, which lost 4 bases and 0 bases, there was a span of 9 bases. Germline CDR1 reads MDHEN; CDR2 reads SYDVKM. The CDR3 covers 14 residues. This CDR3 reads CASSSPGVNTEAFF. CDR3 sequence (DNA): TGTGCCAGCAGTTCACCAGGGGTGAACACTGAAGCTTTCTTT.

The chain employs TRBV4-2 and TRBJ2-7; 7 nucleotides line up with TRBD1. CDR3 length equals 16 residues. The V gene end was trimmed by 0 bases and the J gene end by 1 base; junction bases not matched to a gene: 6. CDR1 is LGHNA and CDR2 is YNFKEQ in the germline V gene. The CDR3 here is CASSQEINRGSYEQYF. The CDR3 DNA follows: TGTGCCAGCAGCCAAGAAATAAACAGGGGTTCCTACGAGCAGTACTTC.

The chain combines TRBV5-1 with TRBJ2-3; D is unclear. The ends were cut back, 4 bases at V and 0 bases at J, with 15 bases in the middle. From germline, CDR1 is SGHRS and CDR2 YFSETQ. The CDR3 runs 16 residues. The CDR3 spells CASSAPTPPSTDTQYF. Here the CDR3 DNA reads TGCGCCAGCAGCGCCCCGACTCCCCCTAGCACAGATACGCAGTATTTT.

The rearrangement links TRBV9 to TRBJ1-2; D call uncertain. The CDR3 has 16 amino acids. The V end lost 0 bases, the J end lost 8 bases, and 20 bases lay between the germline ends. Germline values: CDR1 SGDLS, CDR2 YYNGEE. The DNA of the CDR3 is TGTGCCAGCAGCGTAGAGCCTACGACTTCCTTCGGAGGCTACACCTTC. This gives the protein CASSVEPTTSFGGYTF.

The chain joins TRBV18 to TRBJ1-5; the D is unclear. CDR1 is KGHSH and CDR2 is LQKENI in the germline V gene. CDR3 length: 12 residues. The V gene lost 8 bases and the J gene lost 1 base, with 6 bases spanning the gap. The chain's CDR3 is CASGESNQPQHF. The CDR3 bases are TGTGCCAGCGGGGAGAGCAATCAGCCCCAGCATTTT.

V is TRBV3-1 (or the pseudogene TRBV3-2) and J is TRBJ2-7; TRBD1 agrees at 9 bases. Germline lookup yields CDR1 LGHDT and CDR2 YNNKEL (reference sequence). With V trimmed by 3 bases and J by 6 bases, 9 bases remained unmatched. CDR3 length: 15 amino acids. CDR3 bases: TGTGCCAGCAGCCAGTCGGGACAGGGCCAGTCCGAGCAGTACTTC. Translated, it gives CASSQSGQGQSEQYF.

The J gene is TRBJ2-1, the V gene TRBV4-2; 10 bases agree with TRBD2. CDR3 length: 15 residues. V trimming: 2 bases; J trimming: 8 bases; junction bases outside the gene matches: 6. The V gene's germline CDR1 is LGHNA and CDR2 YNFKEQ. The CDR3 protein is CASSQPSGRPDEQFF. In nucleotides, the CDR3 is TGTGCCAGCAGCCAACCTAGCGGGAGACCGGATGAGCAGTTCTTC.

This clone was seen a few times. This rearrangement joins TRBV2 to TRBJ2-5; D may be TRBD2 (6 bases). With 3 bases removed from V and 5 bases from J, the gap between germline ends came to 19 bases. CDR1 is SNHLY, CDR2 FYNNEI, per germline. The CDR3 covers 16 residues. CDR3 amino acids: CASSDSGTLFQETQYF. CDR3 bases: TGTGCCAGCAGTGATTCCGGGACTTTGTTCCAGGAGACCCAGTACTTC.

The chain uses TRBV10-3 and TRBJ1-1; the D gene is possibly TRBD1 (6 bases). Germline values: CDR1 ENHRY, CDR2 SYGVKD. V lost 4 bases and J lost 0, with 18 bases in between. CDR3 length equals 17 residues. The CDR3 reads CAISGGGQGRMNTEAFF. DNA for the CDR3: TGTGCCATCAGTGGGGGAGGGCAGGGGCGCATGAACACTGAAGCTTTCTTT.

Only one count was recorded for this clone. The chain recombines TRBV6-7 with TRBJ2-7; 11 bases line up with TRBD2. TRBV6-7 is an open reading frame, and its role is uncertain. This CDR3 is built from 16 residues. The ends lost 6 bases at V and 5 bases at J; junction bases unmatched: 12. This CDR3 reads CASSPNYSGRVNEQYF. The DNA for the CDR3 is TGTGCCAGCAGCCCCAACTATAGCGGGAGGGTCAACGAGCAGTACTTC.

This chain connects TRBV6-5 to TRBJ1-4; possible D gene TRBD1, 5 bases. This CDR3 is 15 amino acids long. Germline V gene data show CDR1 as MNHEY and CDR2 as SVGAGI. Trimming took off 5 bases at V and 4 bases at J, with 14 bases between the two ends. For the CDR3, the DNA is TGTGCCAGCAGTCCCGAGGCAGGGCTTAATGAAAAACTGTTTTTT. Its protein is CASSPEAGLNEKLFF.

This clone was observed a single time. The chain couples TRBV9 to TRBJ1-2; 7 bases map to TRBD1. V dropped 0 bases and J dropped 3; count of bases not matched to a gene: 2. CDR1 is SGDLS and CDR2 is YYNGEE in the germline V gene. The CDR3 has 14 amino acids. In DNA form, the CDR3 reads TGTGCCAGCAGCGTAGGACAGGGCGACTATGGCTACACCTTC. This gives the protein CASSVGQGDYGYTF. Drawing the rest from reference TRBV9 and TRBJ1-2, the complete variable domain is DSGVTQTPKHLITATGQRVTLRCSPRSGDLSVYWYQQSLDQGLQFLIQYYNGEERAKGNILERFSAQQFPDLHSELNLSSLELGDSALYFCASSVGQGDYGYTFGSGTRLTVV.

The rearrangement joins TRBV19 to TRBJ2-7; 11 nucleotides line up with TRBD1. CDR3 length equals 16 residues. V lost 4 bases and J lost 2; bases outside the gene matches: 7. CDR1 is LNHDA and CDR2 is SQIVND in the germline V gene (reference sequence). CDR3: CASSTWRDRGAYEQYF. CDR3 coding DNA: TGTGCCAGTAGTACGTGGCGGGACAGGGGGGCCTACGAGCAGTACTTC. Full variable domain (missing parts from reference TRBV19 and TRBJ2-7): DGGITQSPKYLFRKEGQNVTLSCEQNLNHDAMYWYRQDPGQGLRLIYYSQIVNDFQKGDIAEGYSVSREKKESFPLTVTSAQKNPTAFYLCASSTWRDRGAYEQYFGPGTRLTVT.

The chain uses TRBV28 and TRBJ1-5, with D tentatively TRBD1 (6 bases). From germline, CDR1 is MDHEN and CDR2 SYDVKM. Trimming removed 6 bases at V and 3 bases at J, with 9 bases between. The CDR3 length is 13 residues. The CDR3: CASRRTANQPQHF. In DNA form, the CDR3 reads TGTGCCAGCAGGCGGACAGCCAATCAGCCCCAGCATTTT.